This T cell receptor (beta chain) was identified in a study of T-cell memory formation after mild COVID-19. Study at large: There were largely donor-specific TCR clusters. Study observations and caveats: Whereas later expanders leaned CD4+, clones contracting day 15 to 85 showed a balanced CD4/CD8 makeup.

V gave up 0 bases and J gave up 3 bases, with 8 bases separating them. Germline-derived CDR1 and CDR2 are MNHEY and SVGAGI. The CDR3 covers 15 residues. This clonotype was found a few times. Its antigen is still unknown. TCRdb redid the calling of the 5' RACE reads with MiXCR, one entry per CDR3 protein. The table shows more than 250,000 distinct CDR3 sequences, with roughly 18% occurring only once. Source material: PBMCs or a T cell subset sorted from them (not recorded which). The chain combines TRBV6-5 with TRBJ1-4, with a tentative D call TRBD1 (5 bases). This TCR was sampled from a man aged 18 to 29 who had mild COVID-19 (a few samples of this study predate the infection). Cell type and time point are not known. CDR3 nucleotides: TGTGCCAGCAGTTACTCGGGGGGGGCTAATGAAAAACTGTTTTTT. Protein: CASSYSGGANEKLFF.